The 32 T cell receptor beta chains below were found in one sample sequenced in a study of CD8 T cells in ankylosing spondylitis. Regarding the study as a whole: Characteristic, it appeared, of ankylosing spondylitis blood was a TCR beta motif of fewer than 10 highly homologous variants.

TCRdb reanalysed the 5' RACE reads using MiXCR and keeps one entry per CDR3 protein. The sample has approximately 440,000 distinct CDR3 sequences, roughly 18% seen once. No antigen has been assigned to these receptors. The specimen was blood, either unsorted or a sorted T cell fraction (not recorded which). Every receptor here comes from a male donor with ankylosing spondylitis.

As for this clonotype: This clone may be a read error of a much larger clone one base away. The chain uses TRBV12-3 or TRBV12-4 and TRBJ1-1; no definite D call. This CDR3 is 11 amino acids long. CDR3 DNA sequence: TGTGCCAGCAATTTAAAGGTGAAAACTTTCTTT. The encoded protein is CASNLKVKTFF.

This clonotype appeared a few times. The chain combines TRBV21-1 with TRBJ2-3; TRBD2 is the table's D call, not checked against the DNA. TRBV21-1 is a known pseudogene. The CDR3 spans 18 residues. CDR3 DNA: TGTGCCAGCAGTCGAGGGCCCCCTCCGGGGGAGGGCACAGATACGCAGTATTTT. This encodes CASSRGPPPGEGTDTQYF.

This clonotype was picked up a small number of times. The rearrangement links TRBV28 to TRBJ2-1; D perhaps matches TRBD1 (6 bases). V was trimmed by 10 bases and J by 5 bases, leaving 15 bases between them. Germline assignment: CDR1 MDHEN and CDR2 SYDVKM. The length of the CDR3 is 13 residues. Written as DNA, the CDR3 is TGTGCCACCCTGGGACACATAAACAATGAGCAGTTCTTC. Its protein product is CATLGHINNEQFF.

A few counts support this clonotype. The CDR3 nucleotides read TGTGCCAGCAGTCCCACGGTGGGCTACGAGCAGTACTTC. Encoded protein: CASSPTVGYEQYF. V and J are TRBV28 and TRBJ2-7; D gene ambiguous. The V and J ends lost 5 bases and 3 bases respectively, with 11 bases between them. Germline V lookup: CDR1 MDHEN, CDR2 SYDVKM. The CDR3 loop spans 13 amino acids.

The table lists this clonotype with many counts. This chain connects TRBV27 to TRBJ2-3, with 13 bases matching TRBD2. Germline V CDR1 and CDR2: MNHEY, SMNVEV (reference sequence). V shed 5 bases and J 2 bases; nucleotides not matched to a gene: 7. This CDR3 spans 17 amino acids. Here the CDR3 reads CASSPPGLAGSTDTQYF. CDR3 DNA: TGTGCCAGCAGTCCACCGGGACTAGCGGGATCCACAGATACGCAGTATTTT.

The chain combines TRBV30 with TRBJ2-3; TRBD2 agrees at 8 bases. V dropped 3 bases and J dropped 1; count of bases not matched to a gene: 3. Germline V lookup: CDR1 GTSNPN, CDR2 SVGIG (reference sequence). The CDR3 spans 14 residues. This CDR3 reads CAWRSSGGTDTQYF. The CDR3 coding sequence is TGTGCCTGGAGGAGTAGCGGGGGCACAGATACGCAGTATTTT.

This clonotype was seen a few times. The CDR3 DNA follows: TGTGCCAGCACCTCGGGACAGCGGGGGGGTGCCAAAAACATTCAGTACTTC. Encoded protein: CASTSGQRGGAKNIQYF. The genes are TRBV3-1 and TRBJ2-4; 10 bases align to TRBD2. With 7 bases clipped from V and 1 base from J, the junction kept 10 bases outside the gene matches. CDR1 is LGHDT and CDR2 is YNNKEL in the germline V gene (reference sequence). The length of the CDR3 is 17 residues.

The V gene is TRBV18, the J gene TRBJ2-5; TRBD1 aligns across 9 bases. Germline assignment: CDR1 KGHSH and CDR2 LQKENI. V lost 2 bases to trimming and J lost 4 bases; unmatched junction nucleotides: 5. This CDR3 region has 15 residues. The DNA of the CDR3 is TGTGCCAGCTCACCAGTACAGGGGGCTGGAGAGACCCAGTACTTC. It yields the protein CASSPVQGAGETQYF.

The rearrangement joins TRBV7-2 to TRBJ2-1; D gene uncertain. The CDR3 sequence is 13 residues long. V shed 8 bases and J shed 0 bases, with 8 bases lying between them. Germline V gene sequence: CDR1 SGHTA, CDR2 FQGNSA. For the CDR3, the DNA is TGTGCCAGCTGCCCGAGCTCCTACAATGAGCAGTTCTTC. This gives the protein CASCPSSYNEQFF. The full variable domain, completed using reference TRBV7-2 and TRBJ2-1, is GAGVSQSPSNKVTEKGKDVELRCDPISGHTALYWYRQSLGQGLEFLIYFQGNSAPDKSGLPSDRFSAERTGGSVSTLTIQRTQQEDSAVYLCASCPSSYNEQFFGPGTRLTVL.

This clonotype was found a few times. This CDR3 reads CSARDREVYYGYTF. The CDR3 DNA sequence: TGCAGTGCTAGAGACCGAGAGGTTTACTATGGCTACACCTTC. The chain has TRBV20-1 and TRBJ1-2; D unresolved. The CDR3 length is 14 residues. The germline V and J ends were trimmed by 0 bases and 3 bases, with 11 bases remaining between them. Germline V gene lookup returns CDR1 DFQATT and CDR2 SNEGSKA (reference sequence).

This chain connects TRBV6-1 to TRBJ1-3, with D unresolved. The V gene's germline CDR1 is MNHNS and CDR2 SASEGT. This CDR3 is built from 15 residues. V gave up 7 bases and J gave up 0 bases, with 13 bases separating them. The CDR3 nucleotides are TGTGCCAGCATGGGCAGGCCTTACTCTGGAAACACCATATATTTT. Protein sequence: CASMGRPYSGNTIYF.

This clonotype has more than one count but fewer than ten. The DNA for the CDR3 is TGTGCCAGCAGTGAAACGTTACACCGCTCTGGAAACACCATATATTTT. Translated: CASSETLHRSGNTIYF. The chain is built from TRBV6-1 and TRBJ1-3; D remains ambiguous. Trimming took off 2 bases at V and 0 bases at J, with 11 bases between the two ends. The CDR3 extends over 16 amino acids. CDR1 is MNHNS and CDR2 is SASEGT in the germline V gene.

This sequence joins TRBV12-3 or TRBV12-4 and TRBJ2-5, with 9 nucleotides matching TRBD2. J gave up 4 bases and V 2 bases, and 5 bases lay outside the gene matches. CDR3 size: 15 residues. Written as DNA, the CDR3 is TGTGCCAGCAGTTTAAGGGCGGGAGGGGGAGAGACCCAGTACTTC. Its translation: CASSLRAGGGETQYF.

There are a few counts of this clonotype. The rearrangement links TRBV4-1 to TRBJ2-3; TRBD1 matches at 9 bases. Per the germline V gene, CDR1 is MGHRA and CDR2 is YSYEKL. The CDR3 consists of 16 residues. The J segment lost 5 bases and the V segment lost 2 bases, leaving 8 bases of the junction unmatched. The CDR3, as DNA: TGCGCCAGCAGCCAAAACAGGGGGCTGCTCGGAGATACGCAGTATTTT. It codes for CASSQNRGLLGDTQYF.

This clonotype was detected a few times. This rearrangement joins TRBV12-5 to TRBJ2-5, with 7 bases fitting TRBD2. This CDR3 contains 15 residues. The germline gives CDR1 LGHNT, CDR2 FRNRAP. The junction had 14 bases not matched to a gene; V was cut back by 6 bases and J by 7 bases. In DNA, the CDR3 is TGTGCTAGTGGCCCTGGGACTATCCCGGGGGGGACCCAGTACTTC. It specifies CASGPGTIPGGTQYF. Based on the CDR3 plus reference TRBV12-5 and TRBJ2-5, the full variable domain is DARVTQTPRHKVTEMGQEVTMRCQPILGHNTVFWYRQTMMQGLELLAYFRNRAPLDDSGMPKDRFSAEMPDATLATLKIQPSEPRDSAVYFCASGPGTIPGGTQYFGPGTRLLVL.

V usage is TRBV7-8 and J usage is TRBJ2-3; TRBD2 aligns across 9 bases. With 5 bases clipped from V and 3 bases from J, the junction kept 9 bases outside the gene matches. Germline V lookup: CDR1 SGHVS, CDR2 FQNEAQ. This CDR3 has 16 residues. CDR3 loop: CASSARTSAWTDTQYF. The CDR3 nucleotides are TGTGCCAGCAGCGCGCGGACTAGCGCCTGGACAGATACGCAGTATTTT.

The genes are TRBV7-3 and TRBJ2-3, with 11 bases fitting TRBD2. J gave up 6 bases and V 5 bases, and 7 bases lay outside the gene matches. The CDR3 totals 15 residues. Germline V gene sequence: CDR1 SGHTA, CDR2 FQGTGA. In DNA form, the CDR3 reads TGTGCCAGCAGCCGGACTAGCGGGCCTGGGGATACGCAGTATTTT. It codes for CASSRTSGPGDTQYF. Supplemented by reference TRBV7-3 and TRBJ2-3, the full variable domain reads GAGVSQTPSNKVTEKGKYVELRCDPISGHTALYWYRQSLGQGPEFLIYFQGTGAADDSGLPNDRFFAVRPEGSVSTLKIQRTERGDSAVYLCASSRTSGPGDTQYFGPGTRLTVL.

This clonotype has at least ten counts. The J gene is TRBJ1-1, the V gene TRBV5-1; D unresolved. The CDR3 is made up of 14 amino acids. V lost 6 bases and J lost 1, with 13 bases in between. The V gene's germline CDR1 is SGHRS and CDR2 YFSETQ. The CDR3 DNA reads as TGCGCCAGCAACGTTGGCAGGAAGAACACTGAAGCTTTCTTT. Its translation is CASNVGRKNTEAFF.

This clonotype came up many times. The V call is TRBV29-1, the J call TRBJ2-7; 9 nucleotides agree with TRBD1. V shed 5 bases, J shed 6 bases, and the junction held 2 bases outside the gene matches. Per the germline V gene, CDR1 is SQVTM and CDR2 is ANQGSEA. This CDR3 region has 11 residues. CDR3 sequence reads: CSVLTGGEQYF. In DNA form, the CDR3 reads TGCAGCGTTCTGACAGGGGGCGAGCAGTACTTC.

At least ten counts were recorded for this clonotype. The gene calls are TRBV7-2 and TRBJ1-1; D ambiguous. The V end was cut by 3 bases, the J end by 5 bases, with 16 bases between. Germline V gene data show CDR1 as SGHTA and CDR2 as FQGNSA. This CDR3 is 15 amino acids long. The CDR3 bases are TGTGCCAGCAGCTTGGGGAGTATCCGATCTACTGAAGCTTTCTTT. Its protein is CASSLGSIRSTEAFF.

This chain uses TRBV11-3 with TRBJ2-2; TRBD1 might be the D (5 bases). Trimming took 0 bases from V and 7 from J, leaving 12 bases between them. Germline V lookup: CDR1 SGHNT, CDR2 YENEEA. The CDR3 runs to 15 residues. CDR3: CASSLEWGQGGELFF. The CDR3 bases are TGTGCCAGCAGCTTAGAGTGGGGCCAGGGCGGGGAGCTGTTTTTT.

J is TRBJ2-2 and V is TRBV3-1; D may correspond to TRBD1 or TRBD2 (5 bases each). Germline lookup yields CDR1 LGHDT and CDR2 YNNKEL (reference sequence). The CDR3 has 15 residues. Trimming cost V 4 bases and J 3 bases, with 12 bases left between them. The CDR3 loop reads CASSLAGTDTGELFF. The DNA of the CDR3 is TGTGCCAGCAGCCTAGCAGGGACCGACACCGGGGAGCTGTTTTTT.

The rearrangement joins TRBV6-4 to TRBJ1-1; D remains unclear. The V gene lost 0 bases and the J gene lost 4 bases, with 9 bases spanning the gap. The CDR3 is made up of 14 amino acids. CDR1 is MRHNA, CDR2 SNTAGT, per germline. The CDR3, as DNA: TGTGCCAGCAGTGACTCTGCGCGAGCCACTGAAGCTTTCTTT. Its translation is CASSDSARATEAFF.

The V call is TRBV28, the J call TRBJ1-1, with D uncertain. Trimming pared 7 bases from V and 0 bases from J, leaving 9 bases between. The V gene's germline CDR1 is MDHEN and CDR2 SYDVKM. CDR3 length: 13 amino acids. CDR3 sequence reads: CASTPVVNTEAFF. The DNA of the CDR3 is TGTGCCAGCACCCCCGTGGTGAACACTGAAGCTTTCTTT.

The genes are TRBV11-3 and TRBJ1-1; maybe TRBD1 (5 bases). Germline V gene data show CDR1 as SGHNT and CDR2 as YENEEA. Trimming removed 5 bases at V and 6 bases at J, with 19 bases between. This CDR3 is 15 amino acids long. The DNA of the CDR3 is TGTGCCAGCAGCCCGTTTGGGGGGGGAAGGGCTGAAGCTTTCTTT. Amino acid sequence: CASSPFGGGRAEAFF. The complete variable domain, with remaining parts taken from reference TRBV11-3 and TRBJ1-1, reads EAGVVQSPRYKIIEKKQPVAFWCNPISGHNTLYWYLQNLGQGPELLIRYENEEAVDDSQLPKDRFSAERLKGVDSTLKIQPAELGDSAVYLCASSPFGGGRAEAFFGQGTRLTVV.

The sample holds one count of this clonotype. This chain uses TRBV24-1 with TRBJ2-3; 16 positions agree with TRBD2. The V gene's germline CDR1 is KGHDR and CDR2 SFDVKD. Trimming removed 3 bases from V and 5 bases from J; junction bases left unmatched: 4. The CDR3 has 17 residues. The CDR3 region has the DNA TGTGCCACCAGTGATACGGGACTAGCGGGAGGGCAAGATACGCAGTATTTT. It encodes CATSDTGLAGGQDTQYF.

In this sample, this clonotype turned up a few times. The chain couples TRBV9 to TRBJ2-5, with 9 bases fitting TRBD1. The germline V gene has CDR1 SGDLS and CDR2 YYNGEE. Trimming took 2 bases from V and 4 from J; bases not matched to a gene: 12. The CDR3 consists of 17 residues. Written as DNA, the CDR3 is TGTGCCAGCAGCGTCGCTACAGGGGGCTTGGTTCCAGAGACCCAGTACTTC. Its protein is CASSVATGGLVPETQYF.

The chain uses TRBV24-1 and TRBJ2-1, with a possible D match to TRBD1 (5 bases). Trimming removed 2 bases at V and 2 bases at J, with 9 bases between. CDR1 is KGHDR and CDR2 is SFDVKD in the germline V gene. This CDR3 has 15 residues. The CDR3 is CATSDSRTPYNEQFF. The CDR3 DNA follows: TGTGCCACCAGTGATTCCCGGACACCCTACAATGAGCAGTTCTTC.

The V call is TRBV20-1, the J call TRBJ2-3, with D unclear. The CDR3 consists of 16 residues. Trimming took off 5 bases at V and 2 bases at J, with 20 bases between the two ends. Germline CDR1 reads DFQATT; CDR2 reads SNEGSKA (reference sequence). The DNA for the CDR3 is TGCAGTGCTTGCCCCAATATGGTCCTTCCCACAGATACGCAGTATTTT. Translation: CSACPNMVLPTDTQYF.

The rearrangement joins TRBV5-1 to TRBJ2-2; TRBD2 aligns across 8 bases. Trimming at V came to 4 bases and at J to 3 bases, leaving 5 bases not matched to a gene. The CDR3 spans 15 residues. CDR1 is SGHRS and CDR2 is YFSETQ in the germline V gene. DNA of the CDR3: TGCGCCAGCAGCCCCGGGACTAGGGACACCGGGGAGCTGTTTTTT. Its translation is CASSPGTRDTGELFF.

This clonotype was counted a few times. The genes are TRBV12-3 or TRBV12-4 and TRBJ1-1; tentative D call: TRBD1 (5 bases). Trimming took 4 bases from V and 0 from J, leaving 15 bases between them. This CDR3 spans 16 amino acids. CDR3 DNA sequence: TGTGCCAGCAGTTCCTGGGGGATGGGGATGAACACTGAAGCTTTCTTT. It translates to CASSSWGMGMNTEAFF.

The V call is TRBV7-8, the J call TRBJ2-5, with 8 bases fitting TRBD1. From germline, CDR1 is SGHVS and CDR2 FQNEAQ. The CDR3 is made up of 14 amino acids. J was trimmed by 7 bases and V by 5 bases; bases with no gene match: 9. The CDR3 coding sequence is TGTGCCAGCAGCCCCAGGGGGCGTGAGGTGACCCAGTACTTC. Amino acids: CASSPRGREVTQYF.